These 30 T cell receptor beta chains share one sample of origin, sequenced in a study of early stage breast cancer tumors. TCRdb's table, derived via immunoSEQ multiplex PCR, lists solely in-frame clones and lacks some. The table has 1,500 to 2,500 clones, about 75% seen once. The sample consisted of normal breast tissue next to the tumor. These receptors all stem from a person aged 40 to 50 with breast cancer.

This rearrangement joins TRBV7-9 to TRBJ2-3, with D maybe TRBD2 (6 bases). Germline loops: CDR1 SEHNR, CDR2 FQNEAQ (reference sequence). Trimming shortened V by 5 bases and J by 3 bases, and 15 bases separated the two germline ends. The CDR3 spans 15 residues. The DNA for the CDR3 is TGTGCCAGCAGCCCCCTCTCAGGGAGGACAGATACGCAGTATTTT. Its protein product is CASSPLSGRTDTQYF.

J is TRBJ1-2 and V is TRBV27; D perhaps matches TRBD1 (6 bases). This CDR3 has 14 amino acids. V was trimmed by 6 bases and J by 3 bases, leaving 14 bases between them. Germline-derived CDR1 and CDR2 are MNHEY and SMNVEV (reference sequence). CDR3 region: CASRLLKGDYGYTF. In nucleotides, the CDR3 is TGTGCCAGCAGACTCCTGAAGGGGGACTATGGCTACACCTTC.

This clone showed up just a few times. This chain links TRBV14 with TRBJ1-1; TRBD1 might be the D (5 bases). This CDR3 is built from 13 residues. Trimming stripped 3 bases from V and 4 bases from J, with 9 bases between. Germline CDR1 reads SGHDN; CDR2 reads FVKESK. CDR3 DNA: TGTGCCAGCAGCCAGGCGGGGGGCACTGAAGCTTTCTTT. Amino acid sequence: CASSQAGGTEAFF.

This chain connects TRBV14 to TRBJ1-2; D is perhaps TRBD1 (5 bases). The germline V gene has CDR1 SGHDN and CDR2 FVKESK. This CDR3 is built from 12 residues. Trimming took off 3 bases at V and 8 bases at J, with 10 bases between the two ends. CDR3 in DNA: TGTGCCAGCAGCCAGGGGGTTGCGGGCTACACCTTC. Translating it yields CASSQGVAGYTF.

The rearrangement links TRBV19 to TRBJ1-1, with no clear D. The CDR3 is made up of 15 amino acids. Germline CDR1 is LNHDA and CDR2 is SQIVND (reference sequence). V shed 9 bases and J shed 1 base, with 18 bases lying between them. The CDR3 nucleotides are TGTGCCAGCCTCCATAAGGGCAGATCGAACACTGAAGCTTTCTTT. As protein: CASLHKGRSNTEAFF.

The chain is built from TRBV7-9 and TRBJ2-1, with D perhaps TRBD1 (6 bases). Germline V gene data show CDR1 as SEHNR and CDR2 as FQNEAQ (reference sequence). This CDR3 region has 15 residues. Trimming removed 3 bases at V and 8 bases at J, with 17 bases between. The CDR3 bases are TGTGCCAGCAGCTTGCAGAATCAGGGGATGCATGAGCAGTTCTTC. This encodes CASSLQNQGMHEQFF.

The chain links TRBV7-9 to TRBJ1-2; the D gene is possibly TRBD1 (6 bases). CDR3 length: 14 amino acids. The V gene's germline CDR1 is SEHNR and CDR2 FQNEAQ (reference sequence). The V gene lost 7 bases and the J gene lost 2 bases, with 14 bases spanning the gap. The CDR3 protein is CASILTGSNYGYTF. The DNA for the CDR3 is TGTGCCAGCATCCTGACAGGATCCAACTATGGCTACACCTTC.

This clone has only a few counts. Different DNA sequences within this sample yield the same CDR3. The V call is TRBV28, the J call TRBJ1-2; D gene ambiguous. In germline, CDR1 is MDHEN, CDR2 SYDVKM. This CDR3 spans 12 amino acids. Trimming stripped 3 bases from V and 1 base from J, with 3 bases between. This chain's CDR3 is CASSFSNYGYTF. The CDR3 nucleotides are TGTGCCAGCAGTTTCAGTAACTATGGCTACACCTTC.

The V gene is TRBV9, the J gene TRBJ2-3; D unresolved. V was pared by 4 bases and J by 6 bases, with 18 bases between. From germline, CDR1 is SGDLS and CDR2 YYNGEE. This CDR3 is built from 15 residues. The CDR3 DNA follows: TGTGCCAGCAGCCCCCACGAGGATAGCCCGGATACGCAGTATTTT. Encoded protein: CASSPHEDSPDTQYF. Full variable domain (missing parts from reference TRBV9 and TRBJ2-3): DSGVTQTPKHLITATGQRVTLRCSPRSGDLSVYWYQQSLDQGLQFLIQYYNGEERAKGNILERFSAQQFPDLHSELNLSSLELGDSALYFCASSPHEDSPDTQYFGPGTRLTVL.

This clone was found a few times. The chain combines TRBV7-8 with TRBJ2-5; TRBD1 matches at 7 bases. This CDR3 comprises 13 residues. The V segment lost 6 bases and the J segment 5 bases; nucleotides outside the gene matches: 6. Germline V gene data show CDR1 as SGHVS and CDR2 as FQNEAQ. The CDR3 bases are TGTGCCAGCAGTTCAGGGGGAATGGAGACCCAGTACTTC. It is translated as CASSSGGMETQYF.

This clone has a handful of counts. The V and J genes are TRBV7-2 and TRBJ1-4; a possible D gene is TRBD1 (5 bases). The CDR3 runs to 16 residues. Germline-derived CDR1 and CDR2 are SGHTA and FQGNSA. V was cut by 2 bases and J by 3 bases, with 13 bases left in between. The CDR3 sequence is CASSLRAGGANEKLFF. CDR3 sequence (DNA): TGTGCCAGCAGCTTAAGGGCTGGGGGTGCTAATGAAAAACTGTTTTTT.

The chain joins TRBV5-3 to TRBJ2-3, with 8 bases matching TRBD2. TRBV5-3 counts as an open reading frame of uncertain function. There are 16 residues in the CDR3. V trimming: 3 bases; J trimming: 1 base; junction bases outside the gene matches: 7. The CDR3 DNA sequence: TGTGCCAGAAGCTCAGAGCGGGAGTTGGGCACAGATACGCAGTATTTT. It yields the protein CARSSERELGTDTQYF.

This clone has just a few counts. CDR3 loop: CASSPLAGVSSETQYF. The CDR3 DNA sequence: TGTGCCAGCAGCCCTCTAGCGGGAGTATCCTCCGAGACCCAGTACTTC. The chain joins TRBV7-6 to TRBJ2-5, with 10 positions matching TRBD2. Looked up from germline, CDR1 is SGHVS and CDR2 is FNYEAQ. CDR3 length equals 16 residues. Germline trimming cut 5 bases from V and 5 bases from J; bases unmatched to any gene: 11.

The chain recombines TRBV9 with TRBJ1-5; D gene uncertain. The germline V gene has CDR1 SGDLS and CDR2 YYNGEE. Trimming cost V 9 bases and J 9 bases, with 13 bases left between them. The CDR3 spans 11 residues. In DNA, the CDR3 is TGTGCCACCCCCCCTCTGGGGCCCCAGCATTTT. This encodes CATPPLGPQHF.

V usage is TRBV29-1 and J usage is TRBJ2-7, with 9 bases lining up with TRBD1. This CDR3 has 14 amino acids. V lost 3 bases and J lost 0; bases outside the gene matches: 3. In germline, CDR1 is SQVTM, CDR2 ANQGSEA. The CDR3 sequence is CSVDGQGNSYEQYF. CDR3 bases: TGCAGCGTTGATGGACAGGGGAACTCCTACGAGCAGTACTTC.

The V gene is TRBV2, the J gene TRBJ2-2; D possibly corresponds to TRBD2 (5 bases). The CDR3 totals 12 residues. V lost 6 bases, J lost 6 bases, and 8 bases lay in between. Germline values: CDR1 SNHLY, CDR2 FYNNEI. CDR3 protein: CASSGIAGELFF. The CDR3 nucleotides read TGTGCCAGCAGCGGGATCGCCGGGGAGCTGTTTTTT.

This chain uses TRBV4-1 with TRBJ1-1; D is undetermined. This CDR3 region has 16 residues. Looked up from germline, CDR1 is MGHRA and CDR2 is YSYEKL. The V end lost 3 bases, the J end lost 0 bases, and 14 bases lay between the germline ends. In DNA, the CDR3 is TGCGCCAGCAGCCAGACCGAGGTTAGGTTGAACACTGAAGCTTTCTTT. Amino acids: CASSQTEVRLNTEAFF.

V is TRBV7-3 and J is TRBJ2-3; D is unclear. Germline CDR1 SGHTA, CDR2 FQGTGA. The CDR3 contains 13 residues. V was trimmed by 3 bases and J by 0 bases, leaving 4 bases between them. The chain's CDR3 is CASSFGSTDTQYF. CDR3 sequence (DNA): TGTGCCAGCAGCTTTGGGAGCACAGATACGCAGTATTTT.

The chain uses TRBV27 and TRBJ2-1; D ambiguous. The length of the CDR3 is 14 residues. Germline V gene lookup returns CDR1 MNHEY and CDR2 SMNVEV (reference sequence). Trimming took 2 bases from V and 4 from J, leaving 9 bases between them. The CDR3 bases are TGTGCCAGCAGTTTAGGTGGGATTTACAATGAGCAGTTCTTC. Its translation: CASSLGGIYNEQFF.

J is TRBJ1-1 and V is TRBV18; 7 bases fit TRBD1. The CDR3 covers 16 residues. Unmatched junction bases numbered 9, after V lost 1 base and J lost 4 bases. Germline V lookup: CDR1 KGHSH, CDR2 LQKENI. Here the CDR3 DNA reads TGTGCCAGCTCACCACAACCTGGGACAGTGCCCACTGAAGCTTTCTTT. It encodes CASSPQPGTVPTEAFF.

The chain carries TRBV18 and TRBJ2-7, with 7 bases identical to TRBD2. V shed 3 bases and J 5 bases; nucleotides not matched to a gene: 16. Germline CDR1 KGHSH, CDR2 LQKENI. This CDR3 contains 17 residues. As DNA, the CDR3 is TGTGCCAGCTCACCTGAGACTACGGGACTACCCCTGGACGAGCAGTACTTC. The encoded protein is CASSPETTGLPLDEQYF. The variable domain in full, completed from reference TRBV18 and TRBJ2-7, reads NAGVMQNPRHLVRRRGQEARLRCSPMKGHSHVYWYRQLPEEGLKFMVYLQKENIIDESGMPKERFSAEFPKEGPSILRIQQVVRGDSAAYFCASSPETTGLPLDEQYFGPGTRLTVT.

J is TRBJ2-5 and V is TRBV27; D not certain. Trimming stripped 3 bases from V and 5 bases from J, with 10 bases between. The CDR3 spans 13 residues. CDR1 is MNHEY, CDR2 SMNVEV, per germline (reference sequence). The CDR3 nucleotides read TGTGCCAGCAGTTTCAGTCGGCTGGAGACCCAGTACTTC. It encodes CASSFSRLETQYF.

This chain links TRBV29-1 with TRBJ2-7; the D gene is possibly TRBD2 (6 bases). This CDR3 contains 14 residues. V lost 6 bases and J lost 1, with 16 bases in between. Germline CDR1 SQVTM, CDR2 ANQGSEA. In nucleotides, the CDR3 is TGCAGCGTCGACCGGGGGACCGGATCCTACGAGCAGTACTTC. Protein sequence: CSVDRGTGSYEQYF.

This chain uses TRBV19 with TRBJ2-1; 7 nucleotides line up with TRBD1. The CDR3 length is 13 residues. The ends lost 9 bases at V and 9 bases at J; junction bases unmatched: 11. Germline lookup yields CDR1 LNHDA and CDR2 SQIVND (reference sequence). The CDR3 DNA reads as TGTGCCAGCAGGACAGGTCGGTCGGTTGAGCAGTTCTTC. It yields the protein CASRTGRSVEQFF.

The chain joins TRBV5-1 to TRBJ2-5; possible D gene TRBD2, 7 bases. The length of the CDR3 is 16 residues. Germline values: CDR1 SGHRS, CDR2 YFSETQ. The V gene lost 0 bases and the J gene lost 2 bases, with 14 bases spanning the gap. The CDR3 protein is CASSLAPGEGQETQYF. The DNA for the CDR3 is TGCGCCAGCAGCTTGGCTCCAGGGGAGGGTCAAGAGACCCAGTACTTC.

This clone was counted only a few times. V is TRBV7-9 and J is TRBJ1-1; 10 nucleotides agree with TRBD1. The CDR3 runs to 19 residues. Losses at the gene ends were 5 bases for V and 5 bases for J; bases not matched to a gene: 20. From germline, CDR1 is SEHNR and CDR2 FQNEAQ (reference sequence). The CDR3 region has the DNA TGTGCCAGCAGCCCTATGGGGCCAAGGGACAGGGGACCGGGGACTGAAGCTTTCTTT. This codes for CASSPMGPRDRGPGTEAFF.

V and J are TRBV29-1 and TRBJ2-1, with D possibly TRBD2 on 5 matching bases. The CDR3 length is 14 residues. Deletions cut 6 bases from V and 1 base from J, with 13 bases between. Germline V gives CDR1 SQVTM, CDR2 ANQGSEA. The CDR3 region is CSVDMDWSYNEQFF. Written as DNA, the CDR3 is TGCAGCGTGGATATGGACTGGTCCTACAATGAGCAGTTCTTC.

The rearrangement uses TRBV23-1 and TRBJ2-2; a possible D gene is TRBD2 (5 bases). TRBV23-1 is known as an ORF, though its function is uncertain. The CDR3 runs 17 residues. V lost 1 base, J lost 4 bases, and 16 bases lay in between. The CDR3 DNA follows: TGCGCCAGCAGTCAATGGAGGCGAACGGTAGTCACCGGGGAGCTGTTTTTT. Translating it yields CASSQWRRTVVTGELFF.

The chain employs TRBV4-1 and TRBJ2-5; tentatively, D is TRBD2 (5 bases). The CDR3 is 17 residues long. The germline V and J ends were trimmed by 0 bases and 5 bases, with 19 bases remaining between them. Per the germline V gene, CDR1 is MGHRA and CDR2 is YSYEKL. In DNA form, the CDR3 reads TGCGCCAGCAGCCAAGAGGGGTGGCTAGCTGGACGGGAGACCCAGTACTTC. Residues: CASSQEGWLAGRETQYF.

This clone came up a few times. The gene calls are TRBV6-5 and TRBJ1-1; unclear D gene. There are 12 residues in the CDR3. Per germline, CDR1 MNHEY and CDR2 SVGAGI. V was trimmed by 6 bases and J by 3 bases, leaving 8 bases between them. CDR3 DNA sequence: TGTGCCAGCAGGGGTGGGCACACTGAAGCTTTCTTT. The encoded protein is CASRGGHTEAFF.